This T cell receptor (beta chain) was identified during a study of T cell repertoires in cytomegalovirus infection (dated 2019 in TCRdb). Some background on the complete study: Donor HLA type was relevant to the analysis, because carriage of CMV infection together with the matching HLA type was indicated by public TCR beta signatures. What the authors observed across the whole study: Carriers of CMV infection plus the relevant HLA type were discriminated by the cumulative frequency of public TCR beta family members in the study cohort and in an independent roughly 370-donor cohort. The ex vivo response was dominated by HLA-C-restricted CMV-specific TCR beta clonotypes, which also provided the single most frequent clonotype in two of eight donors.

This clonotype was seen a handful of times. The target of this receptor is not known. It has no much larger one-base neighbor in the sample; base qualities were not kept. The listed sequencing device is Illumina HiSeq 1500. TCRdb trimmed the raw reads at Q25, called clones with MiXCR and kept productive beta chains. Rows are unified per CDR3 protein, each entry keeping the most common DNA and genes. The sample table holds approximately 190,000 distinct CDR3 sequences, of which 25% to 30% were seen once. Clones ranked in the top ten supply approximately 30% of the sample. From the cysteine through the phenylalanine, the CDR3 covers 13 amino acids. Of the read, only the CDR3 DNA is kept; its 39 bases are in frame from base 1. From the germline V gene, CDR1 is SGHTA and CDR2 is FQGNSA. V gives up 5 bases and J gives up 0 bases, and the segment between their germline ends measures 5 bases.

Recombination joined TRBV7-2 with TRBJ1-5; there is no confident call for the D gene. This TCR came from a human donor in good health (CMV status not recorded). Some clones in this sample may be carry-over from other donors' samples. Sample: PBMCs. CDR3 loop: CASSPSSNQPQHF. The bases are TGTGCCAGCAGCCCGAGTAGCAATCAGCCCCAGCATTTT.